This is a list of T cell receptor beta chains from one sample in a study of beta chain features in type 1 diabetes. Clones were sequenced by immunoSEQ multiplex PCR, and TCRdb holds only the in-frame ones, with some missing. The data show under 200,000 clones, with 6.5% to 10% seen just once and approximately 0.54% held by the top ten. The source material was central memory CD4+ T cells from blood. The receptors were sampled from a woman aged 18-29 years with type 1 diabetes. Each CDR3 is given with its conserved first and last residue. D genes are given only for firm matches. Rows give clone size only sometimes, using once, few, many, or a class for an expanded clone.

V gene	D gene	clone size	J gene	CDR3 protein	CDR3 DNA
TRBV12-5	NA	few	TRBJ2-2	CASGLQSIHTGELFF	TGTGCTAGTGGTTTGCAAAGCATCCACACCGGGGAGCTGTTTTTT
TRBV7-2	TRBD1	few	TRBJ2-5	CASSLGQGAGTQYF	TGTGCCAGCAGCTTGGGACAGGGGGCGGGGACCCAGTACTTC
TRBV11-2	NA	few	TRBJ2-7	CASSLGGNRAVDEQYF	TGTGCCAGCAGCCTCGGAGGGAACCGAGCTGTAGACGAGCAGTACTTC
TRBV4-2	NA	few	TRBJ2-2	CASSQVTGENTGELFF	TGTGCCAGCAGCCAAGTCACGGGTGAAAACACCGGGGAGCTGTTTTTT
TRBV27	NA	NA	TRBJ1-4	CASRQRQNNEKLFF	TGTGCCAGCAGGCAGAGGCAGAATAATGAAAAACTGTTTTTT
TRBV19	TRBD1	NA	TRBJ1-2	CASTPGQGRVGGYTF	TGTGCCAGTACTCCGGGACAGGGCCGCGTAGGAGGCTACACCTTC
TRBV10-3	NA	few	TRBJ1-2	CAIMSRQGYGYTF	TGTGCCATCATGAGTCGTCAGGGCTATGGCTACACCTTC
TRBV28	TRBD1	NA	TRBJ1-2	CASSLSRTGGASANYGYTF	TGTGCCAGCAGTTTATCGAGGACAGGGGGCGCCAGTGCCAACTATGGCTACACCTTC
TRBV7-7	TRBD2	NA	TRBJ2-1	CASSPAGVVDEQFF	TGTGCTAGCAGCCCAGCGGGAGTGGTGGATGAGCAGTTCTTC
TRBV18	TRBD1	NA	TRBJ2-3	CASSAGTGADTQYF	TGTGCCAGCTCAGCCGGGACAGGGGCGGATACGCAGTATTTT
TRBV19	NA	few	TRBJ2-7	CASSIPNTYEQYF	TGTGCCAGTAGTATACCAAACACCTACGAGCAGTACTTC
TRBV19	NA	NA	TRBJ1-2	CASRSDRLYGYTF	TGTGCCAGCCGCTCGGACAGACTCTATGGCTACACCTTC
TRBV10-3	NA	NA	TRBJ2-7	CAISDYYEQYF	TGTGCCATCAGTGACTACTACGAGCAGTACTTC
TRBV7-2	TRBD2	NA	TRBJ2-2	CASSRRTSGVGNTGELFF	TGTGCCAGCAGCCGAAGGACTAGCGGGGTAGGGAACACCGGGGAGCTGTTTTTT
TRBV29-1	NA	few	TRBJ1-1	CSTTGHLNTEAFF	TGCAGCACCACAGGGCATCTAAACACTGAAGCTTTCTTT
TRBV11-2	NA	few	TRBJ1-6	CASSLNRVNSPLHF	TGTGCCAGCAGCTTAAACAGGGTGAATTCACCCCTCCACTTT
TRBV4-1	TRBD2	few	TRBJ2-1	CASSQWPSGVYNEQFF	TGCGCCAGCAGCCAATGGCCTAGCGGGGTGTACAATGAGCAGTTCTTC
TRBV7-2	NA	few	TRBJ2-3	CASSLTGDPDTQYF	TGTGCCAGCAGCTTAACGGGAGACCCAGATACGCAGTATTTT
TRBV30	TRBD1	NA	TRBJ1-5	CAWSVRWDRGDQPQHF	TGTGCCTGGAGTGTACGGTGGGACAGGGGAGATCAGCCCCAGCATTTT
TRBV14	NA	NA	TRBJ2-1	CASSQVAGPGFF	TGTGCCAGCAGCCAAGTTGCGGGACCAGGGTTCTTC
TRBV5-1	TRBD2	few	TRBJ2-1	CASSLEREGYTKGNEQFF	TGCGCCAGCAGCTTGGAGCGGGAGGGCTACACGAAGGGGAATGAGCAGTTCTTC
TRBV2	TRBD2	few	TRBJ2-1	CASSEGPSGYEQFF	TGTGCCAGCAGTGAAGGTCCTAGCGGGTATGAGCAGTTCTTC
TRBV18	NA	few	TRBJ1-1	CASSPRTAVTEAFF	TGTGCCAGCTCTCCTAGGACAGCGGTCACTGAAGCTTTCTTT
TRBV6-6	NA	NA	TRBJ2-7	CASSYSRQTYEQYF	TGTGCCAGCAGTTACTCCCGACAGACCTACGAGCAGTACTTC